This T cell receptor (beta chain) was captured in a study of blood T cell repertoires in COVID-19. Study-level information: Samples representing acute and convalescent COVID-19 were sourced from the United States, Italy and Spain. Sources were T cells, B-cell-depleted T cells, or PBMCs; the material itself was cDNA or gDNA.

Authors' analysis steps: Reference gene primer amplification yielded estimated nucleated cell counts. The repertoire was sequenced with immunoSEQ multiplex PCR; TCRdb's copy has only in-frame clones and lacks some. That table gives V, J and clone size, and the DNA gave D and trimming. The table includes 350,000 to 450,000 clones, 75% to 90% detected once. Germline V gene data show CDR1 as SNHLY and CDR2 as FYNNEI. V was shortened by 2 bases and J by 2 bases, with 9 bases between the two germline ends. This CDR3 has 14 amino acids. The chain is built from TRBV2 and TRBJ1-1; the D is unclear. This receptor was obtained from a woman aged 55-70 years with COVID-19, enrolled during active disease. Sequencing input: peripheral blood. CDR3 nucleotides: TGTGCCAGCAGTGAAAGAACAGCTAACACTGAAGCTTTCTTT. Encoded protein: CASSERTANTEAFF.